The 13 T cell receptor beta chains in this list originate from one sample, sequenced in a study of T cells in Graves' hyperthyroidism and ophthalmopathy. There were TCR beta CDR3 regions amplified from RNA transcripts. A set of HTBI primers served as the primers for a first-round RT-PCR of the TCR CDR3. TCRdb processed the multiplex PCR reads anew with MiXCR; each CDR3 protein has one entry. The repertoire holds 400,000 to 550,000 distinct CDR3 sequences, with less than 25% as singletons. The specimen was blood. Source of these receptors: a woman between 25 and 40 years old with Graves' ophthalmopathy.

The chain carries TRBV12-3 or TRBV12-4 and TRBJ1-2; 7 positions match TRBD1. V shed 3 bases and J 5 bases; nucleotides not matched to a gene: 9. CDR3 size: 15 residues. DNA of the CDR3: TGTGCCAGCAGTTTCGGGGGAGGGGGCGCATATGGCTACACCTTC. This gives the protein CASSFGGGGAYGYTF.

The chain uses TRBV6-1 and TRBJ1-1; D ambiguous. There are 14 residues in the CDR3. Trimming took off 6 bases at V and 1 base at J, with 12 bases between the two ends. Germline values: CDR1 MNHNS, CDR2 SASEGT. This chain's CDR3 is CASSPSQGNTEAFF. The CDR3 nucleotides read TGTGCCAGCAGCCCTAGTCAAGGGAACACTGAAGCTTTCTTT.

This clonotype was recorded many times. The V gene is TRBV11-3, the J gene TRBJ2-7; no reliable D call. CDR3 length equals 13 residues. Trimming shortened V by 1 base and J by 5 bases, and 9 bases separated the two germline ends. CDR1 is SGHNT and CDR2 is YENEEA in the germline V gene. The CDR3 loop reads CASSLGPPDEQYF. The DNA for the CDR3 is TGTGCCAGCAGCTTAGGTCCCCCTGACGAGCAGTACTTC.

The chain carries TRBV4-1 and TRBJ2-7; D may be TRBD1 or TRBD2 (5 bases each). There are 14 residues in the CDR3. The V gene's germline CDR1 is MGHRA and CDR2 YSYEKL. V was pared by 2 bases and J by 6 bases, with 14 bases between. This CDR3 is CASSQPGRVVEQYF. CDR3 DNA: TGCGCCAGCAGCCAACCGGGACGGGTGGTCGAGCAGTACTTC.

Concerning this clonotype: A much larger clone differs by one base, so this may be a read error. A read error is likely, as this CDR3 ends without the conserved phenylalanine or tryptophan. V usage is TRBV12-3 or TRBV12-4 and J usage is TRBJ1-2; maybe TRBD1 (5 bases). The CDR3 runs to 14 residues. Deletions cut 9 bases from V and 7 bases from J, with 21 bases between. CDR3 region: CASSRVRDLAGYTY. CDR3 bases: TGTGCCAGTAGCCGCGTGAGGGACCTCGCTGGCTACACCTAC.

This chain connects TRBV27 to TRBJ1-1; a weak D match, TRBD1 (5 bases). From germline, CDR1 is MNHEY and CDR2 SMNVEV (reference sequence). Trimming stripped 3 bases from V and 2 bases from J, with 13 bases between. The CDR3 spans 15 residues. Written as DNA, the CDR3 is TGTGCCAGCAGTTTGGTGGGACTGCTTAACACTGAAGCTTTCTTT. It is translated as CASSLVGLLNTEAFF.

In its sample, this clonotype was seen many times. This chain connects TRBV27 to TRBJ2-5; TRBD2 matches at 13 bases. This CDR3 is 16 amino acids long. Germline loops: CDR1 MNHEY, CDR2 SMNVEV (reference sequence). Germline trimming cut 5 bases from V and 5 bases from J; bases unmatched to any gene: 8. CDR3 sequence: CASSLTSGGFLETQYF. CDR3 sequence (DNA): TGTGCCAGCAGTCTGACTAGCGGGGGGTTCTTGGAGACCCAGTACTTC.

The CDR3 nucleotides read TGTGCCAGCAGACTGGGACAGCGCGATTTTGGGGGGGCTTTCTTT. This gives the protein CASRLGQRDFGGAFF. The chain joins TRBV6-1 to TRBJ1-1; 7 bases match TRBD1. This CDR3 region has 15 residues. Trimming removed 6 bases from V and 11 bases from J; junction bases left unmatched: 18. In germline, CDR1 is MNHNS, CDR2 SASEGT.

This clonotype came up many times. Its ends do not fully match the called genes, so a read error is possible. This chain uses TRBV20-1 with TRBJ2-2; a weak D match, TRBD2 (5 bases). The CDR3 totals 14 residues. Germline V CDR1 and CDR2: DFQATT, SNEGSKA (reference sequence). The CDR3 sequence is CSAYRASNTGELFF. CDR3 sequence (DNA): TGCAGTGCCTACCGGGCCTCGAACACCGGGGAGCTATTTTTT.

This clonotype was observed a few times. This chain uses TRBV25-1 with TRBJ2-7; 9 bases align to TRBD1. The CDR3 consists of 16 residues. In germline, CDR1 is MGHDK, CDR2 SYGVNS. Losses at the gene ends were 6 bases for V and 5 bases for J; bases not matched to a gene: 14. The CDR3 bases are TGTGCCAGCAGGACCCCCCCGGGACAGGGAAGTAACGAGCAGTACTTC. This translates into CASRTPPGQGSNEQYF.

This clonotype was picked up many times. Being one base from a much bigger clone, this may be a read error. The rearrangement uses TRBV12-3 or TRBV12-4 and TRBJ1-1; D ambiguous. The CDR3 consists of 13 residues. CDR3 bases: TGTGCCAGCAGGAAGGGAGCGAACATTGAAGCTTTCTTT. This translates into CASRKGANIEAFF.

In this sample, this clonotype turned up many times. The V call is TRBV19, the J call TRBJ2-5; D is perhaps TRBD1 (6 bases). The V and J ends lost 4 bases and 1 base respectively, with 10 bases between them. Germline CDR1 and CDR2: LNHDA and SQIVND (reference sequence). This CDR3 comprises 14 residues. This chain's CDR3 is CASSREQGQETQYF. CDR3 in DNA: TGTGCCAGTAGTAGGGAACAGGGCCAAGAGACCCAGTACTTC.

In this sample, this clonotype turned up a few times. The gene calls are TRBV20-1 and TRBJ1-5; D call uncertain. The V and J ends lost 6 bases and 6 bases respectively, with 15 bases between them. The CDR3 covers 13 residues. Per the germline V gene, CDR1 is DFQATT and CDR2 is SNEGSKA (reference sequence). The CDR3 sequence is CSATGPGSQPQHF. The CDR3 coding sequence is TGCAGTGCCACGGGCCCGGGGAGTCAGCCCCAGCATTTT.